One and the same sample provided the 9 T cell receptor beta chains below, sequenced in a study of blood T cells in healthy people across ages. The use of a sample-barcoded 5' primer and a J-beta primer mix characterized a second PCR of about 7 to 12 cycles. TCRdb ran MiXCR on the 5' RACE reads and lists one entry per CDR3 protein. The sample consists of around 1.5 million distinct CDR3 sequences, roughly 30% of them appearing once. Sequenced input: blood. Every receptor here comes from a woman aged 25 to 39 in good health.

Turning to this clonotype: The junction differs from germline at one of its ends, possibly a read error. The chain has TRBV2 and TRBJ2-7; unclear D gene. CDR1 is SNHLY and CDR2 is FYNNEI in the germline V gene. The CDR3 loop spans 15 amino acids. CDR3 sequence: CASSEGKTGLREQYF. The CDR3, as DNA: TGTGCCAGTAGTGAAGGTAAAACTGGTCTCCGAGAGCAGTACTTC.

The chain carries TRBV2 and TRBJ2-3; 8 nucleotides align to TRBD2. The CDR3 spans 15 residues. With 4 bases clipped from V and 3 bases from J, the junction kept 6 bases outside the gene matches. Germline V gives CDR1 SNHLY, CDR2 FYNNEI. The CDR3 region is CASSGRRGGTDTQYF. The CDR3 DNA sequence: TGTGCCAGCAGTGGTAGACGGGGGGGAACAGATACGCAGTATTTT.

CDR3 bases: TGTGCCAGCTCTATTGGGGGGGCAGGGCAGCCCCAGCATTTT. Translating gives CASSIGGAGQPQHF. This chain connects TRBV27 to TRBJ1-5; a possible D gene is TRBD1 (6 bases). V was trimmed by 8 bases and J by 7 bases, leaving 18 bases between them. The CDR3 contains 14 residues. Germline V gene lookup returns CDR1 MNHEY and CDR2 SMNVEV (reference sequence).

The V and J genes are TRBV12-3 or TRBV12-4 and TRBJ2-3; D is possibly TRBD2 (6 bases). The CDR3 is made up of 15 amino acids. V lost 6 bases and J 1 base, leaving 14 bases between the germline ends. CDR3 sequence: CASSPFWGGTDTQYF. For the CDR3, the DNA is TGTGCCAGCAGCCCTTTCTGGGGGGGCACAGATACGCAGTATTTT.

There are a few counts of this clonotype. The chain joins TRBV27 to TRBJ2-7; a possible D gene is TRBD2 (6 bases). The CDR3 consists of 15 residues. The germline CDR1 and CDR2 sequences are MNHEY and SMNVEV (reference sequence). Trimming removed 2 bases at V and 1 base at J, with 12 bases between. The DNA for the CDR3 is TGTGCCAGCAGTTTAGGGGGGTATGGTTCCTACGAGCAGTACTTC. This sequence encodes CASSLGGYGSYEQYF.

This clonotype appeared many times. The chain employs TRBV6-1 and TRBJ2-5; 9 nucleotides agree with TRBD2. Germline V gene data show CDR1 as MNHNS and CDR2 as SASEGT. V gave up 6 bases and J gave up 3 bases; unmatched junction bases: 2. This CDR3 spans 13 amino acids. The CDR3 DNA reads TGTGCCAGCAGCCGACTAGCGGAAGAGACCCAGTACTTC. Translating gives CASSRLAEETQYF.

The V call is TRBV4-2, the J call TRBJ1-1; D ambiguous. The CDR3 has 15 residues. With 4 bases removed from V and 5 bases from J, the gap between germline ends came to 17 bases. CDR1 is LGHNA, CDR2 YNFKEQ, per germline. The CDR3 DNA sequence: TGTGCCAGCAGCCCCCTGAGTTTGGTACTAACTGAAGCTTTCTTT. Translation gives CASSPLSLVLTEAFF.

The chain joins TRBV5-1 to TRBJ2-3, with TRBD2 matching 9 bases. The CDR3 runs 16 residues. With 0 bases clipped from V and 2 bases from J, the junction kept 4 bases outside the gene matches. The germline CDR1 and CDR2 sequences are SGHRS and YFSETQ. The CDR3 spells CASSLAAGGNTDTQYF. The CDR3 region has the DNA TGCGCCAGCAGCTTGGCAGCGGGGGGAAACACAGATACGCAGTATTTT.

The chain recombines TRBV11-2 with TRBJ2-1, with a tentative D call TRBD2 (5 bases). Between the trimmed V and J ends, which lost 0 bases and 10 bases, there was a span of 13 bases. The CDR3 is 14 residues long. Germline assignment: CDR1 SGHAT and CDR2 FQNNGV. In DNA form, the CDR3 reads TGTGCCAGCAGCTTAGATATGGGAGTCGGGGAGCAGTTCTTC. Its translation is CASSLDMGVGEQFF.